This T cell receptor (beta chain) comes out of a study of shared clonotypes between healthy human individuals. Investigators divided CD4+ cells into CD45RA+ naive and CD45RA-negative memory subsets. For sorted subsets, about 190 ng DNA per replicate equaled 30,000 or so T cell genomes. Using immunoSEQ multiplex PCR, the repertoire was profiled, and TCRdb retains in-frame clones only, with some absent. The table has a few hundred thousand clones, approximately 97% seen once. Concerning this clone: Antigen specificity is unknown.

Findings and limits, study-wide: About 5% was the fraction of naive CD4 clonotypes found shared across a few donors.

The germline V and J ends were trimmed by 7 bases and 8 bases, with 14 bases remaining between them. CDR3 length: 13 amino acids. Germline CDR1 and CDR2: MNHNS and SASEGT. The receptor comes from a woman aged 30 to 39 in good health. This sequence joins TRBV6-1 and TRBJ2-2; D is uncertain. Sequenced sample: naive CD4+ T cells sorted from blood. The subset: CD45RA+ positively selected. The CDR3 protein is CASTLETGGELFF. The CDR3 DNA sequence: TGTGCCAGCACCCTCGAAACGGGTGGGGAGCTGTTTTTT.